This T cell receptor (beta chain) derives from a study of T cell changes during pregnancy in multiple sclerosis. The germline V gene encodes CDR1 LGHNA and CDR2 YSLEER. With 9 bases clipped from V and 4 bases from J, the junction kept 11 bases outside the gene matches. The CDR3 length is 14 residues. The protocol was immunoSEQ multiplex PCR, while the TCRdb copy is restricted to in-frame clones and leaves out a portion. This table has some 70,000 clones, about 91% appearing once. The specimen was peripheral blood, collected in the second trimester of pregnancy. The chain uses TRBV4-3 and TRBJ2-7; 8 positions match TRBD1. The clonotype originates from a female donor in good health, enrolled as a control in a pregnancy study. The CDR3 region is CASRQDRGPYEQYF. CDR3 DNA: TGCGCCAGTCGACAAGACAGGGGACCGTACGAGCAGTACTTC.